The clone carrying this TCR beta chain was counted once. Its target is not known. The data were obtained in a study of T cell responses to AZD1222 COVID-19 vaccine. Study results and caveats: Sampling captured repertoires only after the peak T cell response.

This table comes from immunoSEQ multiplex PCR, and its TCRdb copy is limited to in-frame clones, with some not included. The sample contains 130,000 to 150,000 clones, 80% to 95% of which appear only once. The source of this sequence is an adult in good health. This material consisted of peripheral blood, taken on day 0 of MenACWY control vaccination.

Here the CDR3 DNA reads TGTGCCAGCAGCTCTAGCGGGGGGTCCTACAATGAGCAGTTCTTC. Translating gives CASSSSGGSYNEQFF. The chain uses TRBV28 and TRBJ2-1; 11 bases are a match to TRBD2. This CDR3 is 15 amino acids long. V lost 6 bases and J lost 1; bases outside the gene matches: 2. The V gene's germline CDR1 is MDHEN and CDR2 SYDVKM.